These 5 T cell receptor beta chains share one sample of origin, sequenced in a study of blood T cell repertoires in COVID-19. Sequencing was performed with immunoSEQ multiplex PCR; in TCRdb, only in-frame clones are kept and a portion is missing. The data contain hundreds of thousands of clones, approximately 90% of them seen just once; the ten biggest clones take up about 1%. Material for sequencing was peripheral blood. These receptors originate from a woman aged 40 to 49 who had recovered from COVID-19.

The chain is built from TRBV19 and TRBJ1-5, with D possibly matching TRBD1 (5 bases). The V gene's germline CDR1 is LNHDA and CDR2 SQIVND (reference sequence). V lost 3 bases to trimming and J lost 4 bases, with 7 bases between them. The CDR3 loop spans 13 amino acids. The chain's CDR3 is CASSIGANQPQHF. The CDR3 DNA follows: TGTGCCAGTAGTATTGGGGCAAATCAGCCCCAGCATTTT.

The chain is built from TRBV7-6 and TRBJ2-1; TRBD2 is a possible D gene (6 bases). This CDR3 is built from 13 residues. Trimming took off 5 bases at V and 10 bases at J, with 15 bases between the two ends. Germline V CDR1 and CDR2: SGHVS, FNYEAQ. CDR3 loop: CASSPGVGAEQFF. The CDR3 DNA is TGTGCCAGCAGCCCGGGGGTGGGTGCGGAGCAGTTCTTC.

J is TRBJ2-6 and V is TRBV10-3; no definite D call. CDR1 is ENHRY and CDR2 is SYGVKD in the germline V gene. The CDR3 sequence is 16 residues long. V was pared by 0 bases and J by 2 bases, with 8 bases between. The CDR3 DNA sequence: TGTGCCATCAGTGAGTCGATGCAGACTGGGGCCAACGTCCTGACTTTC. Protein product: CAISESMQTGANVLTF.

V usage is TRBV11-2 and J usage is TRBJ1-2; no definite D call. The CDR3 totals 13 residues. V gave up 3 bases and J gave up 6 bases, with 11 bases separating them. Germline CDR1 reads SGHAT; CDR2 reads FQNNGV. CDR3 nucleotide sequence: TGTGCCAGCAGCTTTGGGCGCCAGGATGGCTACACCTTC. The encoded protein is CASSFGRQDGYTF.

The J gene is TRBJ2-5, the V gene TRBV9; D may be TRBD2 (6 bases). The CDR3 has 12 amino acids. Trimming left V 3 bases short and J 7 bases short, with 10 bases between. Germline CDR1 reads SGDLS; CDR2 reads YYNGEE. CDR3 coding DNA: TGTGCCAGCAGCGACCCCGGGGGGACCCAGTACTTC. Translated: CASSDPGGTQYF.